This T cell receptor (beta chain) was documented in a study of T cells in Graves' hyperthyroidism and ophthalmopathy (dated by TCRdb to between 2017 and 2020). Regarding the study in general: Peripheral blood was collected at initial diagnosis, before any treatment. After blood sampling, hyperthyroidism patients were treated with methimazole at a starting dose of 30 mg daily, and ophthalmopathy patients were treated with high-dose intravenous methylprednisolone. The study also compared thyroid tissue and blood T-cell repertoires from roughly six Graves' hyperthyroidism patients. The paper reports TCR Vbeta CDR3 sequencing of some 140 peripheral blood samples: around 45 ophthalmopathy, 70 to 85 hyperthyroidism and around 17 progressor patients. To identify distinguishing TCR V-J signatures, a discovery cohort of 100 or so patients was used, comprising fewer than 45 with Graves' ophthalmopathy and around 60 with stable Graves' hyperthyroidism. For training and testing, the 100 or so patients in the discovery cohort were randomly divided in a 7:3 ratio. An independent validation cohort of under 20 hyperthyroidism patients and about 15 patients who later progressed to ophthalmopathy tested prospective prediction of ophthalmopathy.

Ophthalmopathy patients had moderately to severely active disease, Clinical Activity Score of at least 3, NOSPECS grade of at least 4, and duration under 3 months. Patients with uncontrolled infections, other autoimmune diseases, pregnancy or lactation were excluded. Diagnoses were based on clinical symptoms, serum thyroxine and TRAb, thyroid ultrasound and orbital computed tomography. Ficoll-Paque density gradient centrifugation was used to isolate PBMCs from about 10 ml of fresh peripheral blood. Trizol reagent was used to extract total RNA, and RNA quality was then checked on an Agilent 2100 Bioanalyzer. Findings and caveats that apply to the study as a whole: In validation, progression to ophthalmopathy was predicted by the model with 70.59% sensitivity and just over 72% specificity, a median of approximately 6.5 months before onset. Most expanded thyroid clonotypes (frequency above 0.001) were also found in blood, which suggests that blood repertoires may mirror thyroid immune responses. No statistical method was used to set the sample size in advance, and investigators knew the group allocation. In cross-validation, a model built on a 13 V-J signature told ophthalmopathy apart from stable hyperthyroidism with 85% to 90% sensitivity and around 84% specificity, and in testing the same model reached 80%/75%.

Trimming takes 6 bases off V and 3 bases off J; junction bases not matched to a gene: 9. CDR1 DFQATT and CDR2 SNEGSKA were looked up in the germline V gene (reference sequence). Counted from cysteine to phenylalanine, this CDR3 has 14 amino acids. This entry keeps only the CDR3 DNA: 42 bases, framed from base 1. Amplification of TCR beta CDR3 regions was carried out from RNA transcripts. For the first round of RT-PCR on the TCR CDR3, the HTBI primer set was used together with the Qiagen OneStep RT-PCR kit. Libraries were constructed in a second round of multiplex PCR, after which size selection and purification were carried out. Paired-end sequencing of the libraries was performed with 100 bp reads on an Illumina HiSeq2000. Concerning the study's data processing: Raw data were processed with SOAPnuke, discarding reads with adapters, uncalled bases, mean Phred below 15, or no exact constant-primer or identifier match. COPE v1.2.5 was used to merge the high-quality paired reads, and each unique nucleotide sequence was defined as a clonotype. MiTCR v1.1 was used to align clonotypes to the IMGT TRBV, TRBD and TRBJ reference segments. Analysis was restricted to V-J combinations with a frequency above 0.0001, which covered over 98% of repertoires. The TCS score was defined as F50 (clonal expansion) divided by E x V (chaos), with BLOSUM62-based TCRdist calculated between CDR3 peptides within each V-J. Welch's t-statistics and random forest reduced around 510 V-J features to 13, which were used in a naive Bayes classifier (R e1071). TCRdb took the public reads, trimmed them with fastp at Q25, ran MiXCR for clone calling and kept in-frame beta chains. CDR3 protein duplicates are merged, each entry listing the most common genes and DNA. It is TCRdb's table, rather than the study itself, that gives the V and J calls and clone size. Across this sample there are hundreds of thousands of distinct CDR3 sequences, with around 21% seen only once. Of the sample, around a third falls within the top ten clones.

There are a few counts of this clonotype. Its antigen remains unidentified. No base qualities exist here, and no much larger clone lies one base off it. In this chain, TRBV20-1 is recombined with TRBJ2-7, with 9 central nucleotides matching TRBD2. This TCR was sampled from a man aged 25 to 40 with Graves' ophthalmopathy. The sample was blood. The CDR3 region has the sequence CSARGREGRYEQYF. At the DNA level, the sequence is TGCAGTGCCCGAGGGCGGGAGGGCCGCTACGAGCAGTACTTC.